This T cell receptor (beta chain) originates from a study of shared clonotypes between healthy human individuals. Study observations and caveats: What rarefaction showed was incomplete sorted-subset sequencing despite large depth. The study drew on few donors, limiting represented genetic and exposure-history diversity. Non-shared clonotypes showed lower generation probabilities than clonotypes common to all four donors.

Original processing notes: Filtering differed, since immunoSEQ gave only junction sequences and no quality scores. Repertoires were generated with immunoSEQ multiplex PCR, while TCRdb's copy carries only in-frame clones and drops some. Clone size and V and J calls were adopted from that table, with D and trimming inferred from the DNA. This table holds over a million clones, 95% to 97% found once. Details on this clone: Its antigen is not identified.

Sequenced input: naive CD4+ T cells sorted from blood. The subset denotes: CD45RA+ positively selected. The TCR comes from a young man in good health.

The chain's CDR3 is CASSRDSGLGETQYF. DNA of the CDR3: TGTGCCAGCAGCCGGGACTCAGGGTTAGGAGAGACCCAGTACTTC. The chain recombines TRBV5-4 with TRBJ2-5; a weak D match, TRBD2 (6 bases). The CDR3 has 15 residues. The germline V and J ends were trimmed by 4 bases and 4 bases, with 17 bases remaining between them. The germline V gene encodes CDR1 SGHNT and CDR2 YYREEE (reference sequence).